The 14 T cell receptor beta chains in this list originate from one sample, sequenced in a study of cytomegalovirus exposure and HLA in healthy donors. It was with 60 Vbeta and 13 Jbeta primers that the PCR ran. Here immunoSEQ multiplex PCR was the method, and the copy in TCRdb shows in-frame clones only, minus some. Seen here are more than 100,000 clones, roughly 8.8% observed once, and the top ten hold roughly 7%. The material sequenced was PBMCs. The receptor set was obtained from a woman aged 35 to 49 in good health and CMV-seropositive.

This clone was recorded once. This chain joins TRBV10-2 and TRBJ2-2; 9 bases align to TRBD2. The germline gives CDR1 WSHSY, CDR2 SAAADI. This CDR3 region has 15 residues. After removal of 5 bases from V and 5 bases from J, the junction contained 6 bases not matched to a gene. The CDR3: CASSLLAGRTGELFF. In nucleotides, the CDR3 is TGCGCCAGCAGTCTCCTAGCGGGGAGAACCGGGGAGCTGTTTTTT.

V and J are TRBV5-1 and TRBJ1-1, with 7 bases fitting TRBD1. Germline CDR1 reads SGHRS; CDR2 reads YFSETQ. The CDR3 extends over 13 amino acids. The junction had 1 base not matched to a gene; V was cut back by 2 bases and J by 3 bases. CDR3: CASSFQGDTEAFF. The CDR3 DNA follows: TGCGCCAGCAGCTTTCAGGGGGACACTGAAGCTTTCTTT.

This clone was recorded a few times. The CDR3 is CATGLGSYEQYF. CDR3 DNA: TGTGCCACGGGACTGGGCTCCTACGAGCAGTACTTC. The chain employs TRBV10-3 and TRBJ2-7; a possible D gene is TRBD2 (6 bases). V was shortened by 10 bases and J by 0 bases, with 10 bases between the two germline ends. This CDR3 has 12 residues. CDR1 and CDR2 (germline): ENHRY, SYGVKD.

This clone was seen a few times. The V gene is TRBV4-1, the J gene TRBJ1-6; D possibly corresponds to TRBD1 (5 bases). The ends were cut back, 0 bases at V and 13 bases at J, with 10 bases in the middle. Germline V gene data show CDR1 as MGHRA and CDR2 as YSYEKL. The CDR3 runs 13 residues. CDR3 loop: CASSQDRQSPLHF. In nucleotides, the CDR3 is TGCGCCAGCAGCCAAGATAGACAGTCCCCCCTCCACTTT.

CDR3 sequence (DNA): TGTGCCAGTAGTATACGGATAGCGGGGGGGCTGGCTCGAGAGACCCAGTACTTC. Protein sequence: CASSIRIAGGLARETQYF. The chain carries TRBV19 and TRBJ2-5, with TRBD2 identical over 11 bases. The junction had 12 bases not matched to a gene; V was cut back by 2 bases and J by 4 bases. The CDR3 spans 18 residues. Germline V CDR1 and CDR2: LNHDA, SQIVND (reference sequence).

This clone has just a few counts. The gene calls are TRBV5-1 and TRBJ2-5; TRBD2 matches at 10 bases. Per the germline V gene, CDR1 is SGHRS and CDR2 is YFSETQ. V gave up 4 bases and J gave up 2 bases; unmatched junction bases: 8. There are 16 residues in the CDR3. The CDR3 bases are TGCGCCAGCAGCCTGGGGGCTAGCGGGGGACAAGAGACCCAGTACTTC. Translation: CASSLGASGGQETQYF.

This clone was seen more than once but under ten times. This sequence joins TRBV14 and TRBJ1-2, with a weak D call TRBD1 (5 bases). The CDR3 covers 13 residues. V dropped 1 base and J dropped 4 bases, with 7 bases sitting between them. Looked up from germline, CDR1 is SGHDN and CDR2 is FVKESK. The CDR3: CASSQAGRYGYTF. CDR3 nucleotide sequence: TGTGCCAGCAGCCAAGCAGGGCGCTATGGCTACACCTTC. Together with reference TRBV14 and TRBJ1-2, the CDR3 gives the full variable domain: EAGVTQFPSHSVIEKGQTVTLRCDPISGHDNLYWYRRVMGKEIKFLLHFVKESKQDESGMPNNRFLAERTGGTYSTLKVQPAELEDSGVYFCASSQAGRYGYTFGSGTRLTVV.

This clone has only a few counts. V gene TRBV2 combines with J gene TRBJ2-2; D is unclear. The germline gives CDR1 SNHLY, CDR2 FYNNEI. This CDR3 has 12 residues. V lost 8 bases, J lost 6 bases, and 10 bases lay in between. In DNA, the CDR3 is TGTGCCAGCGGCGCTCGGGCCGGGGAGCTGTTTTTT. Translated: CASGARAGELFF.

This clone has a handful of counts. V is TRBV5-1 and J is TRBJ1-6, with D unresolved. Trimming took 1 base from V and 8 from J, leaving 10 bases between them. The CDR3 spans 14 residues. Germline V gene lookup returns CDR1 SGHRS and CDR2 YFSETQ. The CDR3, as DNA: TGCGCCAGCAGCTTGTCCTGGTCGGATTCACCCCTCCACTTT. It yields the protein CASSLSWSDSPLHF. The complete variable domain, with remaining parts taken from reference TRBV5-1 and TRBJ1-6, reads KAGVTQTPRYLIKTRGQQVTLSCSPISGHRSVSWYQQTPGQGLQFLFEYFSETQRNKGNFPGRFSGRQFSNSRSEMNVSTLELGDSALYLCASSLSWSDSPLHFGNGTRLTVT.

There are a few counts of this clone. The chain joins TRBV10-3 to TRBJ2-1; 11 nucleotides align to TRBD2. The CDR3 extends over 17 amino acids. The V gene's germline CDR1 is ENHRY and CDR2 SYGVKD. Unmatched junction bases numbered 3, after V lost 0 bases and J lost 2 bases. The CDR3 region has the DNA TGTGCCATCAGTGAGTCGATAGCGGGGGGGGCCTACAATGAGCAGTTCTTC. This encodes CAISESIAGGAYNEQFF.

The CDR3 region is CASSPDRGTNYGYTF. CDR3 nucleotide sequence: TGCGCCAGCAGCCCCGACAGGGGGACTAACTATGGCTACACCTTC. This chain uses TRBV4-3 with TRBJ1-2, with 9 bases matching TRBD1. CDR3 length equals 15 residues. Trimming removed 4 bases from V and 0 bases from J; junction bases left unmatched: 3. The germline V gene encodes CDR1 LGHNA and CDR2 YSLEER.

This clone has only a few counts. The chain recombines TRBV29-1 with TRBJ2-1; the D gene is possibly TRBD2 (5 bases). From germline, CDR1 is SQVTM and CDR2 ANQGSEA. This CDR3 comprises 14 residues. Between the trimmed V and J ends, which lost 7 bases and 6 bases, there was a span of 19 bases. CDR3 loop: CSALSYLAGNEQFF. The CDR3, as DNA: TGCAGCGCCCTCTCATATCTAGCAGGCAATGAGCAGTTCTTC.

The V and J genes are TRBV10-3 and TRBJ2-7, with 9 bases aligning to TRBD1. The CDR3 is made up of 14 amino acids. From germline, CDR1 is ENHRY and CDR2 SYGVKD. Trimming at V came to 6 bases and at J to 6 bases, leaving 9 bases not matched to a gene. CDR3 DNA: TGTGCCATCAGGCCGGGACAGGGATTTGGCGAGCAGTACTTC. It codes for CAIRPGQGFGEQYF.

This clone was observed a handful of times. This chain links TRBV9 with TRBJ1-2, with 10 nucleotides matching TRBD1. The CDR3 length is 14 residues. V lost 6 bases and J lost 6; bases outside the gene matches: 8. The germline CDR1 and CDR2 sequences are SGDLS and YYNGEE. This CDR3 is CASNPGTGEHGYTF. In nucleotides, the CDR3 is TGTGCCAGCAACCCCGGGACAGGGGAACATGGCTACACCTTC.